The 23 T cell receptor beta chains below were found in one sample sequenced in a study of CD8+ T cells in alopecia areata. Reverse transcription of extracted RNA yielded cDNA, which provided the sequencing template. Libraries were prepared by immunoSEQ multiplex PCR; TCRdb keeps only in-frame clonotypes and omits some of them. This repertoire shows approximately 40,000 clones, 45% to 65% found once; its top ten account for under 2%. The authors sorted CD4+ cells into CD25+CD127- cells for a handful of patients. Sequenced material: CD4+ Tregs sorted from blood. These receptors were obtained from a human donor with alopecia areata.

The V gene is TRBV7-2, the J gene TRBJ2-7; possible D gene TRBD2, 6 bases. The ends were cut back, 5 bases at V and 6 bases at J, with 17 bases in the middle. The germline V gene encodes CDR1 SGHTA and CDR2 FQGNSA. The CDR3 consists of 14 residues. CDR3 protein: CASSLPNRGSEQYF. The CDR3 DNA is TGTGCCAGCAGCCTCCCCAATCGGGGGTCCGAGCAGTACTTC.

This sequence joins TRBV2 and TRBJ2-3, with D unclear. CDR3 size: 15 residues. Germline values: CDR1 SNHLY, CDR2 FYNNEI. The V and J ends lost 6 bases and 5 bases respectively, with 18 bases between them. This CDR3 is CASRATTNSLDTQYF. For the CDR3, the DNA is TGTGCCAGCAGAGCCACTACTAACTCACTAGATACGCAGTATTTT. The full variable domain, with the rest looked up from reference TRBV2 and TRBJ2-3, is EPEVTQTPSHQVTQMGQEVILRCVPISNHLYFYWYRQILGQKVEFLVSFYNNEISEKSEIFDDQFSVERPDGSNFTLKIRSTKLEDSAMYFCASRATTNSLDTQYFGPGTRLTVL.

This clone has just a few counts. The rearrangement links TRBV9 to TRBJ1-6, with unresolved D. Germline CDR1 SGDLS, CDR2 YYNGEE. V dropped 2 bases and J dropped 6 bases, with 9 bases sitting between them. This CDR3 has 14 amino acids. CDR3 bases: TGTGCCAGCAGCGTCCAAGGCGGTAATTCACCCCTCCACTTT. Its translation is CASSVQGGNSPLHF.

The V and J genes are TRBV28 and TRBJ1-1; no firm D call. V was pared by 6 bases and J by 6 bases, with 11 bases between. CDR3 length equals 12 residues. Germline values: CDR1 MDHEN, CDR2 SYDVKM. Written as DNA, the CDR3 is TGTGCCAGCAGCGAGGCAACCTCTGAAGCTTTCTTT. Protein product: CASSEATSEAFF. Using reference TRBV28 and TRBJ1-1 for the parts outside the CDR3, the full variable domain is DVKVTQSSRYLVKRTGEKVFLECVQDMDHENMFWYRQDPGLGLRLIYFSYDVKMKEKGDIPEGYSVSREKKERFSLILESASTNQTSMYLCASSEATSEAFFGQGTRLTVV.

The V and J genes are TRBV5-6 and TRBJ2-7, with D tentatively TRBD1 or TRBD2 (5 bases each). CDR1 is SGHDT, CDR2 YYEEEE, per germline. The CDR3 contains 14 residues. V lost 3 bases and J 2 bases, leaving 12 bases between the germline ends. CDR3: CASSYRGRTYEQYF. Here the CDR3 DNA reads TGTGCCAGCAGCTACCGGGGCCGGACCTACGAGCAGTACTTC.

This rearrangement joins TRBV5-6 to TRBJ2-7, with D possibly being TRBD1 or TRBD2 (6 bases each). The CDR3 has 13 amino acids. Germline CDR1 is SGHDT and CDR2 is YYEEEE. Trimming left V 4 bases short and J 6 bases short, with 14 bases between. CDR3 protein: CASSAGHGAEQYF. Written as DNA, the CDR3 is TGTGCCAGCAGCGCGGGACACGGGGCCGAGCAGTACTTC.

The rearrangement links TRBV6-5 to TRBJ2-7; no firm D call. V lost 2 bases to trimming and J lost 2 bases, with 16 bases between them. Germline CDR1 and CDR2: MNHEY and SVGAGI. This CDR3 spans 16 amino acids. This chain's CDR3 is CASSYRSGSRPYEQYF. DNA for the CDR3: TGTGCCAGCAGTTACCGGTCGGGCAGTAGGCCCTACGAGCAGTACTTC.

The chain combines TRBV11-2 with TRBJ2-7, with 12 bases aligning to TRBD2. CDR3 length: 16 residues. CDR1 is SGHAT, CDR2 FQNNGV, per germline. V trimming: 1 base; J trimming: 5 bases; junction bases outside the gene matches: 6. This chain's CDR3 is CASSLGVLAGGDEQYF. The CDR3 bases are TGTGCCAGCAGCTTAGGTGTGCTAGCGGGGGGGGACGAGCAGTACTTC. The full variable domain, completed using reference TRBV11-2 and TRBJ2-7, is EAGVAQSPRYKIIEKRQSVAFWCNPISGHATLYWYQQILGQGPKLLIQFQNNGVVDDSQLPKDRFSAERLKGVDSTLKIQPAKLEDSAVYLCASSLGVLAGGDEQYFGPGTRLTVT.

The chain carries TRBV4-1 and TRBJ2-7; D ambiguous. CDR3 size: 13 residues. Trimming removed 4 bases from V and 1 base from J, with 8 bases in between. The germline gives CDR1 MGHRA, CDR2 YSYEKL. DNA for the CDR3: TGCGCCAGCAGCCTCCGTGTGTCCTACGAGCAGTACTTC. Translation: CASSLRVSYEQYF.

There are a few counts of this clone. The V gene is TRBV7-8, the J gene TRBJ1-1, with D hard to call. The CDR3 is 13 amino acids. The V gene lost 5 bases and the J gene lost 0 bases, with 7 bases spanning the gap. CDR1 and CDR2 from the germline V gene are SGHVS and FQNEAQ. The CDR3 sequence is CASSLLMNTEAFF. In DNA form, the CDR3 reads TGTGCCAGCAGCCTACTCATGAACACTGAAGCTTTCTTT.

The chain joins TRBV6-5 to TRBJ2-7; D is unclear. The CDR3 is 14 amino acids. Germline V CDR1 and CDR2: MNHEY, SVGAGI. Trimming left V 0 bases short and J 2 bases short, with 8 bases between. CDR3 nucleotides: TGTGCCAGCAGTTACTCGACGATGGCCTACGAGCAGTACTTC. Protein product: CASSYSTMAYEQYF.

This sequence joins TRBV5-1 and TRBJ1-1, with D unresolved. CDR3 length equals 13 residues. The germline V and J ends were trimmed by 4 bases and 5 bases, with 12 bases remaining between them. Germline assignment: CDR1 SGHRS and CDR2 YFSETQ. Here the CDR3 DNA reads TGCGCCAGCAGCCTACAGCTGTCGACTGAAGCTTTCTTT. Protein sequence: CASSLQLSTEAFF.

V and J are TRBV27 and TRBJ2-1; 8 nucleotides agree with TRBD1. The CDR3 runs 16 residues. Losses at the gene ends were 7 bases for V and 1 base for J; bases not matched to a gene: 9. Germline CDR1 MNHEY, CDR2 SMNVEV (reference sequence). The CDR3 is CASTPFGTGSYNEQFF. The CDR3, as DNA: TGTGCCAGCACCCCCTTCGGGACAGGTTCCTACAATGAGCAGTTCTTC.

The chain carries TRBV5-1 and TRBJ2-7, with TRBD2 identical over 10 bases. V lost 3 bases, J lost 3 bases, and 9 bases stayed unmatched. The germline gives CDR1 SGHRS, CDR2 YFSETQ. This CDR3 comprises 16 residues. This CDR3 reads CASSSEGLAAYYEQYF. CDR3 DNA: TGCGCCAGCAGCTCGGAAGGACTAGCGGCCTACTACGAGCAGTACTTC.

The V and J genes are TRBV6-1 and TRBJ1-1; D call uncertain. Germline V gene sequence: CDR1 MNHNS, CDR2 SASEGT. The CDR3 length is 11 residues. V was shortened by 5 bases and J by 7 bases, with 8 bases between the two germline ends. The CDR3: CASSYPGEAFF. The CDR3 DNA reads TGTGCCAGCAGTTACCCAGGTGAAGCTTTCTTT.

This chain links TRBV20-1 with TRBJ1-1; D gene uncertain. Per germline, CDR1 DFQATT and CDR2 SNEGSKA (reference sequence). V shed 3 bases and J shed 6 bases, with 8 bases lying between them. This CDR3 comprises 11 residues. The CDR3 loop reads CSASKGSEAFF. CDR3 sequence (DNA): TGCAGTGCTAGTAAAGGGTCTGAAGCTTTCTTT.

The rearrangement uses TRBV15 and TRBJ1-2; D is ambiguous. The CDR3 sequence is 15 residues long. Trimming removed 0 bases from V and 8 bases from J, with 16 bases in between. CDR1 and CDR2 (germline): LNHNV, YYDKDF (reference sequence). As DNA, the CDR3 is TGTGCCACCAGCAGAGATTCCGGGTTCGGTGGGGGCTACACCTTC. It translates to CATSRDSGFGGGYTF.

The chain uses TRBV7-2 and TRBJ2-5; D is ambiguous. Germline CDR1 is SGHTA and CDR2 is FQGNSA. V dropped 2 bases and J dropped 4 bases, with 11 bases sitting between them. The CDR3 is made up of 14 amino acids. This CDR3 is CASSLTSSRETQYF. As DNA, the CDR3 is TGTGCCAGCAGCTTAACGAGTAGCAGAGAGACCCAGTACTTC.

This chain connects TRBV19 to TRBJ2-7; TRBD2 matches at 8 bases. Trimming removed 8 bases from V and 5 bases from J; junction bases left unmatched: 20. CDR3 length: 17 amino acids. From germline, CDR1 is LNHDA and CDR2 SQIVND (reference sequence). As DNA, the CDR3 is TGTGCCAGTCGTGGACACCGTAGGACTAGCCAGACGGACGAGCAGTACTTC. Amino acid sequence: CASRGHRRTSQTDEQYF.

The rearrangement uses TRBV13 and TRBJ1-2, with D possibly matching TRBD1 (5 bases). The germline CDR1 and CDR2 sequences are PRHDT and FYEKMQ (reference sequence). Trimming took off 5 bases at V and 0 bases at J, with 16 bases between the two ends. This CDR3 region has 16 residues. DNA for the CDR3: TGTGCCAGCAGCACCCCGGGACCCCTTACTAACTATGGCTACACCTTC. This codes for CASSTPGPLTNYGYTF.

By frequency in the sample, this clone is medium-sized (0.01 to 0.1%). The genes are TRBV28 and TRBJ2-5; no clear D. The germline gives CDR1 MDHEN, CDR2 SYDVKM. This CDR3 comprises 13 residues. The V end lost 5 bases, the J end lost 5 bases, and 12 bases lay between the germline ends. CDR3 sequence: CASSPDVRETQYF. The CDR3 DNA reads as TGTGCCAGCAGTCCCGACGTCCGGGAGACCCAGTACTTC.

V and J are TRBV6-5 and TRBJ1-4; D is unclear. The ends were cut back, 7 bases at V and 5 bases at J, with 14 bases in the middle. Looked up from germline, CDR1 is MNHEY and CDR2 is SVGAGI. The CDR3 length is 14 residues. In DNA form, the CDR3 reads TGTGCCAGCATCCCCATGGGGAGAAATGAAAAACTGTTTTTT. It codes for CASIPMGRNEKLFF.

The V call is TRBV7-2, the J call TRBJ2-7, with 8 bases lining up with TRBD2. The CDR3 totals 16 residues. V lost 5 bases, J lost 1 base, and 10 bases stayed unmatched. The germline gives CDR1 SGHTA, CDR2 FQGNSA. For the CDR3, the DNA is TGTGCCAGCAGCCGACATACTAGCGGATTATCCTACGAGCAGTACTTC. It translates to CASSRHTSGLSYEQYF.